A selection of T cell receptor beta chains follows, all from one sample in a study of T cells after posttransplantation cyclophosphamide. The assay was immunoSEQ multiplex PCR, and TCRdb's table has in-frame clones only and misses some. The repertoire shows about 40,000 clones, none seen only once; the top ten take 4.5%. Material for sequencing was PBMCs. The receptors derive from a woman between 50 and 59 years old in good health and a related stem cell transplant donor. The CDR3 runs from the conserved cysteine through the conserved F or W. The D gene is left open where the match is weak. The size entry is marked missing in some rows and otherwise reads once, few, many or a size class.

>TRBJ1-1|TRBV11-3|many|NA
TGTGCCAGCAGCTTAGATTCCTTACTGGGGGGGGACACTGAAGCTTTCTTT
CASSLDSLLGGDTEAFF
>TRBJ2-7|TRBV14|many|NA
TGTGCCAGCAGCCAAGGGGCTGGGGCGAGCTCCTACGAGCAGTACTTC
CASSQGAGASSYEQYF
>TRBJ2-5|TRBV28|many|TRBD2
TGTGCCAGCACGGGGGGGCGGGAGACCCAGTACTTC
CASTGGRETQYF
>TRBJ2-7|TRBV28|many|NA
TGTGCCAGCAGCCTCGACTGGCTCTCCTACGAGCAGTACTTC
CASSLDWLSYEQYF
>TRBJ1-1|TRBV11-3|many|NA
TGTGCCAGCAGCCTGGGGGAGGGTGCTGAAGCTTTCTTT
CASSLGEGAEAFF
>TRBJ2-2|TRBV23-1|few|NA
TGCGCCAGCCTCAACCGCAAGCCGAACACCGGGGAGCTGTTTTTT
CASLNRKPNTGELFF
>TRBJ2-7|TRBV4-3|many|TRBD1
TGCGCCAGCAGCCAGGACAGGGGGATCGACGAGCAGTACTTC
CASSQDRGIDEQYF
>TRBJ1-1|TRBV5-1|many|NA
TGCGCCAGCAGCCCGAGGGAGAACACTGAAGCTTTCTTT
CASSPRENTEAFF
>TRBJ2-2|TRBV7-2|many|TRBD1
TGTGCCAGCAGCTTCAGACAGGGGGCGGGGACCGGGGAGCTGTTTTTT
CASSFRQGAGTGELFF
>TRBJ1-3|TRBV28|many|NA
TGTGCCAGCAGAAGGGGGGGCGGAAACACCATATATTTT
CASRRGGGNTIYF
>TRBJ2-3|TRBV5-1|many|NA
TGCGCCAGCAGGGAGGGGGGGGCGAGCACAGATACGCAGTATTTT
CASREGGASTDTQYF
>TRBJ2-7|TRBV2|many|TRBD1
TGTGCCAGCACCGGGACAGTAAACTCCTACGAGCAGTACTTC
CASTGTVNSYEQYF
>TRBJ2-3|TRBV7-2|many|NA
TGTGCCAGCAGCTTAGCAGGAGGGCGGGTCACAGATACGCAGTATTTT
CASSLAGGRVTDTQYF
>TRBJ1-4|TRBV9|many|TRBD1
TGTGCCAGCAGCTCAAGGACAGGGTTGGCGGGTGAAAAACTGTTTTTT
CASSSRTGLAGEKLFF
>TRBJ1-5|TRBV7-2|NA|NA
TGTGCCAGCAGCTTGAGGGGGGGCTCGGGCAATCAGCCCCAGCATTTT
CASSLRGGSGNQPQHF
>TRBJ1-5|TRBV7-2|many|NA
TGTGCCAGCAGCCCGCAGGGATTACGAATAGGTCCCCAGCATTTT
CASSPQGLRIGPQHF
>TRBJ1-6|TRBV5-1|many|TRBD1
TGCGCCAGCAGCCCGGGAGGACAGGGGGGGTATAATTCACCCCTCCACTTT
CASSPGGQGGYNSPLHF
>TRBJ1-3|TRBV5-1|many|TRBD1
TGCGCCAGCAGCAGCGGGACAGGAGGAAACACCATATATTTT
CASSSGTGGNTIYF
>TRBJ2-7|TRBV9|many|TRBD1
TGTGCCAGCAGCGTCGGACAGGCCTCCTACGAGCAGTACTTC
CASSVGQASYEQYF
>TRBJ2-3|TRBV11-2|many|NA
TGTGCCAGCAGCCCACGGGGGGCTGGCACAGATACGCAGTATTTT
CASSPRGAGTDTQYF
>TRBJ1-2|TRBV30|many|NA
TGTGCCTGGACGGGGTCAGCTAACTATGGCTACACCTTC
CAWTGSANYGYTF
>TRBJ1-3|TRBV9|many|NA
TGTGCCAGCAAGCCTGGAGTCTCTGGAAACACCATATATTTT
CASKPGVSGNTIYF
>TRBJ2-3|TRBV6-4|many|TRBD2
TGTGCCAGCAGTGCTAGCGGTAGCACAGATACGCAGTATTTT
CASSASGSTDTQYF
>TRBJ1-4|TRBV6-5|many|NA
TGTGCCAGCAGCCCCGTAGGGAGGGATGAAAAACTGTTTTTT
CASSPVGRDEKLFF
>TRBJ1-4|TRBV7-9|many|NA
TGTGCCAGCACTGAGACAGGTGTGAATGAAAAACTGTTTTTT
CASTETGVNEKLFF
>TRBJ2-7|TRBV6-6|many|TRBD1
TGTGCCAGCCGTGGGACAGGCCCCCTCCACGAGCAGTACTTC
CASRGTGPLHEQYF
>TRBJ2-3|TRBV21-1|many|NA
TGTGCCAGCAGCAGACTCAGCTCAGATACGCAGTATTTT
CASSRLSSDTQYF
>TRBJ2-7|TRBV11-2|many|NA
TGTGCCAGCAGCTCTATTACAGATTCCTACGAGCAGTACTTC
CASSSITDSYEQYF
>TRBJ2-7|TRBV6-1|many|NA
TGTGCCAGCATCCCGTCAGGGTATGACGAGCAGTACTTC
CASIPSGYDEQYF
>TRBJ1-5|TRBV28|many|NA
NA
CATRGTSGQPQHF
>TRBJ1-4|TRBV7-6|many|TRBD1
TGTGCCAGCAGCTTCTCGGGGGACAGGGGTGGTGAAAAACTGTTTTTT
CASSFSGDRGGEKLFF
>TRBJ1-2|TRBV6-4|NA|NA
TGTGCCAGCAGTCACCCAGTCGGGGGGGAATTAACCTATGGCTACACCTTC
CASSHPVGGELTYGYTF
>TRBJ1-2|TRBV19|many|NA
TGTGCCAGTAGTACCCGCCAGGGACTTAACTATGGCTACACCTTC
CASSTRQGLNYGYTF
>TRBJ1-5|TRBV2|many|TRBD1
TGTGCCAGCAGTGGCCGACAGGGGGCCTCGAATCAGCCCCAGCATTTT
CASSGRQGASNQPQHF
>TRBJ2-1|TRBV19|few|NA
TGTGCCAGTAGTTCCGGACTGGGATCGAATGAGCAGTTCTTC
CASSSGLGSNEQFF
>TRBJ2-3|TRBV14|many|NA
TGTGCCAGCAGCCAAAAACGAGGCAACACAGATACGCAGTATTTT
CASSQKRGNTDTQYF
>TRBJ2-5|TRBV9|many|NA
TGTGCCAGCAGCGTAGGGGCGGGGACCCAAGAGACCCAGTACTTC
CASSVGAGTQETQYF
>TRBJ2-3|TRBV2|medium-sized|NA
TGTGCCAGCAGTCGCGGGCCTTATACGCAGTATTTT
CASSRGPYTQYF
>TRBJ1-1|TRBV5-1|many|NA
TGCGCCAGCAGCTTTACAGGGAACACTGAAGCTTTCTTT
CASSFTGNTEAFF
>TRBJ1-5|TRBV4-1|many|NA
TGCGCCAGCAGCCCAAGCGGGGTGGTACGGTCCGATCAGCCCCAGCATTTT
CASSPSGVVRSDQPQHF
>TRBJ2-7|TRBV5-8|many|TRBD1
TGTGCCAGCAGCTGGGGACAGGGGGGCTACGAGCAGTACTTC
CASSWGQGGYEQYF
>TRBJ1-1|TRBV9|many|NA
TGTGCCAGCAGCGTAGGAGGTTTCGGGGGTGAAGCTTTCTTT
CASSVGGFGGEAFF
>TRBJ1-2|TRBV18|few|TRBD1
TGTGCCAGCTCACCGATCAATCCCGGCCTCATGACAGGGATCACCTATGGCTACACCTTC
CASSPINPGLMTGITYGYTF
>TRBJ1-5|TRBV28|many|NA
TGTGCCACCAATCGAGGGAGTCAGCCCCAGCATTTT
CATNRGSQPQHF
>TRBJ2-1|TRBV5-1|many|NA
TGCGCCAGCAGCGGATTGTCGGGACAACATTATGAGCAGTTCTTC
CASSGLSGQHYEQFF
>TRBJ2-5|TRBV28|NA|TRBD1
TGTGCCAGCAGTTCGGCAGAGACGAAACAGGGGATAAGACGAGAGACCCAGTACTTC
CASSSAETKQGIRRETQYF
>TRBJ2-1|TRBV5-1|many|TRBD2
TGCGCCAGCAGGACTAGCGGGGGGGTCATCTGGAATGAGCAGTTCTTC
CASRTSGGVIWNEQFF
>TRBJ2-7|TRBV7-9|many|TRBD1
TGTGCCAGCAGCCCGGGACAGACAATTGGGGAGCAGTACTTC
CASSPGQTIGEQYF
>TRBJ2-7|TRBV2|many|TRBD2
TGTGCCAGCAGTTACCGGGGACTAGTATACGAGCAGTACTTC
CASSYRGLVYEQYF
>TRBJ2-3|TRBV30|many|NA
TGTGCCTGTACTCTGGGGTCAGGGTGGCCCACAGATACGCAGTATTTT
CACTLGSGWPTDTQYF
>TRBJ2-7|TRBV4-1|many|TRBD1
TGCGCCAGCAGCCACCCGGACAGGCCAAACTACGAGCAGTACTTC
CASSHPDRPNYEQYF
>TRBJ1-2|TRBV19|many|TRBD1
TGTGCCAGTAGTATAGTCCCCGGACAGGGGCCCGGCTACACCTTC
CASSIVPGQGPGYTF
>TRBJ2-1|TRBV28|few|TRBD1
TGTGCCAGCACCCCAGGGGGTTCCTACAATGAGCAGTTCTTC
CASTPGGSYNEQFF
>TRBJ2-2|TRBV6-9|many|NA
TGTGCCAGCAGTTCGACTATTGACGGGGAGCTGTTTTTT
CASSSTIDGELFF